This passage covers 2 T cell receptor beta chains from one sample sequenced in a study of patients and donors after allogeneic stem cell transplantation. MiXCR was run by TCRdb on the RT-PCR reads, yielding one entry per CDR3 protein. The sample records about 410,000 distinct CDR3 sequences, 16% being singletons. The sequencing sample was made of blood, either unsorted or a sorted T cell fraction (not recorded which). These receptors originate from a human donor who was either an allogeneic HSCT recipient or a stem cell or donor lymphocyte infusion donor (not recorded which). It is not recorded whose cells these are; they may come from a transplant donor.

This clonotype was seen at least ten times. The rearrangement joins TRBV7-2 to TRBJ2-1, with 9 bases matching TRBD2. The J segment lost 5 bases and the V segment lost 1 base, leaving 6 bases of the junction unmatched. The CDR3 spans 16 residues. Per the germline V gene, CDR1 is SGHTA and CDR2 is FQGNSA. CDR3 loop: CASSLEVAGGNNEQFF. In DNA form, the CDR3 reads TGTGCCAGCAGCTTAGAGGTTGCGGGGGGGAACAATGAGCAGTTCTTC. The variable domain in full, completed from reference TRBV7-2 and TRBJ2-1, reads GAGVSQSPSNKVTEKGKDVELRCDPISGHTALYWYRQSLGQGLEFLIYFQGNSAPDKSGLPSDRFSAERTGGSVSTLTIQRTQQEDSAVYLCASSLEVAGGNNEQFFGPGTRLTVL.

This clonotype showed up just a few times. V is TRBV21-1 and J is TRBJ1-1. TRBV21-1 has pseudogene status. CDR3 length: 13 amino acids. CDR3 amino acids: CARKGGTPLEAFF. CDR3 nucleotide sequence: TGTGCAAGAAAGGGAGGGACCCCTCTTGAAGCTTTCTTT.